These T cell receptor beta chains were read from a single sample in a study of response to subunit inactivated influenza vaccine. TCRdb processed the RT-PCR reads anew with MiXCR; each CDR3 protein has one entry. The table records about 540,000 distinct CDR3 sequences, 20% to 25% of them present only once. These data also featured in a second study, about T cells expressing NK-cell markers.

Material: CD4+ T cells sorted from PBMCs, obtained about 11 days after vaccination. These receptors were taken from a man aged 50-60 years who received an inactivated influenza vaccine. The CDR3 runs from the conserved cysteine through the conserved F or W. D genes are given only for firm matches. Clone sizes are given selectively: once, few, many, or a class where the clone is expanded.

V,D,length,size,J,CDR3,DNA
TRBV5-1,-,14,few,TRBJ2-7,CASSRSGTHYEQYF,TGCGCCAGCAGCCGTTCCGGGACCCACTACGAGCAGTACTTC
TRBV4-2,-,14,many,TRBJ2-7,CASSQDGHTYEQYF,TGTGCCAGCAGCCAAGACGGTCATACCTACGAGCAGTACTTC
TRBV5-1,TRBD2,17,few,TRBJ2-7,CASSLLRTSGGGYEQYF,TGCGCCAGCAGCTTGCTCAGGACTAGCGGGGGAGGGTACGAGCAGTACTTC
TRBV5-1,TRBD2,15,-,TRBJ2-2,CASNRLADHTGELFF,TGCGCCAGCAACCGACTAGCGGACCACACCGGGGAGCTGTTTTTT
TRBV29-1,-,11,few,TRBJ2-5,CSVGDFGTQYF,TGCAGCGTTGGGGATTTTGGGACCCAGTACTTC
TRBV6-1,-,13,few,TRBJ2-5,CASTPPGRETQYF,TGTGCCAGCACTCCTCCGGGACGAGAGACCCAGTACTTC
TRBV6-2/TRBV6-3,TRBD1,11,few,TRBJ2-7,CASKQGNEQYF,TGTGCCAGCAAACAGGGGAACGAGCAGTACTTC
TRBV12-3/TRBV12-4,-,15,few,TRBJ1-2,CASSLAGMGGSGYTF,TGTGCCAGCAGTTTAGCCGGGATGGGGGGATCTGGCTACACCTTC
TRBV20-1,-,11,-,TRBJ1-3,CSASGANTIYF,TGCAGTGCTAGTGGGGCCAACACCATATATTTT
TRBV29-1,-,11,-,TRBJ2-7,CSVLTQHEQYF,TGCAGCGTTCTCACACAACACGAGCAGTACTTC
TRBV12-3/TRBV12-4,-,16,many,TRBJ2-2,CASSPVVGGGTGELFF,TGTGCCAGCAGCCCAGTGGTGGGAGGGGGCACCGGGGAGCTGTTTTTT
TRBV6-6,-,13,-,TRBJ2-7,CASSHREVREQYF,TGTGCCAGCAGCCACAGGGAGGTGCGCGAGCAGTACTTC
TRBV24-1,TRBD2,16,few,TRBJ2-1,CATSDSGLADPHEQFF,TGTGCCACCAGTGATTCGGGCCTAGCGGACCCCCATGAGCAGTTCTTC
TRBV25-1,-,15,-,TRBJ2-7,CASSGFGALTYEQYF,TGTGCCAGCAGTGGTTTCGGAGCGTTAACCTACGAGCAGTACTTC
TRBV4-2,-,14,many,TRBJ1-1,CASSQDRENTEAFF,TGTGCCAGCAGCCAAGATAGAGAGAACACTGAAGCTTTCTTT
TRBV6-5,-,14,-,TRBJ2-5,CASSYSSWAPHQYF,TGTGCCAGCAGTTACTCTAGCTGGGCCCCGCACCAGTACTTC
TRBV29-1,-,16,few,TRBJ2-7,CSVVLQKDRAVGEQYF,TGCAGCGTTGTCCTACAGAAGGACAGAGCGGTGGGGGAGCAGTACTTC
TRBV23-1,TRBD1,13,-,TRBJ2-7,CASTSGTGKEQYF,TGCGCCAGCACCTCCGGGACAGGGAAGGAGCAGTACTTC
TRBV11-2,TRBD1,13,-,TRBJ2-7,CASSQDRLHEQYF,TGTGCCAGCAGCCAGGACAGGCTCCACGAGCAGTACTTC
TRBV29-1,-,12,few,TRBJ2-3,CSVGASADTQYF,TGCAGCGTTGGGGCTAGCGCAGATACGCAGTATTTT
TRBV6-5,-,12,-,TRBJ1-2,CASRDGPYGYTF,TGTGCCAGCAGAGACGGACCCTATGGCTACACCTTC
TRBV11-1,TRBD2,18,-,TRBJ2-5,CASSLGASGRWVRETQYF,TGTGCCAGCAGCTTAGGCGCTAGCGGGAGGTGGGTCCGAGAGACCCAGTACTTC
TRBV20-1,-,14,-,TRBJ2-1,CSATSGLVYNEQFF,TGCAGTGCCACCTCGGGACTGGTCTACAATGAGCAGTTCTTC
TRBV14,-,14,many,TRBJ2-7,CASSHSVFGYEQYF,TGTGCCAGCAGTCATAGCGTCTTCGGCTACGAGCAGTACTTC
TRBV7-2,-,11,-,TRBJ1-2,CASSLTVGYTF,TGTGCCAGCAGCTTAACAGTTGGCTACACCTTC
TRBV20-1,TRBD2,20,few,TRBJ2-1,CSARLGLAGPPSFNYNEQFF,TGCAGTGCTAGATTGGGACTAGCGGGGCCACCTAGCTTTAACTACAATGAGCAGTTCTTC
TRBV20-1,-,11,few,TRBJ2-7,CSAFQGLEQYF,TGCAGTGCTTTTCAGGGACTCGAGCAGTACTTC
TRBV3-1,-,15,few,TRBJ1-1,CASSPTTVVNTEAFF,TGTGCCAGCAGCCCTACGACAGTCGTGAACACTGAAGCTTTCTTT
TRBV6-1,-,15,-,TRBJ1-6,CASRAGTHDSSPLHF,TGTGCCAGCAGGGCCGGGACACATGATTCTTCACCCCTCCACTTT
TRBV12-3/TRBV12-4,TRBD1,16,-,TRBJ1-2,CASSHRGRGFADGYTF,TGTGCCAGCAGTCACAGGGGGCGCGGGTTTGCCGATGGCTACACCTTC
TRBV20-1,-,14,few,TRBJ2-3,CSARDDASTDTQYF,TGCAGTGCTAGAGATGACGCAAGCACAGATACGCAGTATTTT
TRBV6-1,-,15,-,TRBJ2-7,CASSTQGGGRGEQYF,TGTGCCAGCAGTACCCAGGGAGGGGGCAGGGGCGAGCAGTACTTC
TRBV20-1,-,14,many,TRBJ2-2,CSARRQFASGELFF,TGCAGTGCTAGGAGGCAGTTCGCATCCGGGGAGCTGTTTTTT
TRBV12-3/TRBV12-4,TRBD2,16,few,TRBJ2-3,CASSRLAGGRTDTQYF,TGTGCCAGCAGTCGACTAGCGGGAGGCCGTACAGATACGCAGTATTTT
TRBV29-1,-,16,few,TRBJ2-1,CSGARSSRRPYNEQFF,TGCAGCGGAGCACGATCTTCCAGGCGCCCCTACAATGAGCAGTTCTTC
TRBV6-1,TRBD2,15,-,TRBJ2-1,CASRKRAGGNNEQFF,TGTGCCAGCAGGAAGCGGGCGGGGGGTAACAATGAGCAGTTCTTC
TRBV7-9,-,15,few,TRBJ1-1,CASSPSGRGNTEAFF,TGTGCCAGCAGCCCGAGTGGAAGAGGGAACACTGAAGCTTTCTTT
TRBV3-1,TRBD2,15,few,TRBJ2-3,CASSQRLAGTDTQYF,TGTGCCAGCAGCCAAAGACTAGCGGGAACAGATACGCAGTATTTT
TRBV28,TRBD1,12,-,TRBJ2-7,CASKTGGYEQYF,TGTGCCAGCAAGACAGGGGGCTACGAGCAGTACTTC
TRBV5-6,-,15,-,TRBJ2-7,CASSLIEQGRYEQYF,TGTGCCAGCAGCTTGATCGAACAGGGAAGGTACGAGCAGTACTTC
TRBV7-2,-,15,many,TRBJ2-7,CASSLLPSNTGEEYF,TGTGCCAGCAGCTTACTACCTTCGAACACAGGAGAAGAGTACTTC
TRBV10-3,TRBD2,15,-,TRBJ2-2,CAISKTSGNTGELFF,TGTGCCATCAGTAAGACTAGCGGGAACACCGGGGAGCTGTTTTTT
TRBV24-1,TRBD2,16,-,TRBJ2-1,CATGTSGRKAMLEQFF,TGTGCCACTGGGACTAGCGGGAGAAAAGCGATGCTTGAGCAGTTCTTC
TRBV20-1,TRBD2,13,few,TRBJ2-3,CSAVFSGRDTQYF,TGCAGTGCCGTATTTAGCGGGAGGGATACGCAGTATTTT
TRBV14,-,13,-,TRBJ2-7,CASSQDYFYEQYF,TGTGCCAGCAGCCAAGATTACTTTTACGAGCAGTACTTC
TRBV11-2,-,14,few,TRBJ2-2,CASSARVIAGELFF,TGTGCCAGCAGCGCCAGGGTAATCGCCGGGGAGCTGTTTTTT
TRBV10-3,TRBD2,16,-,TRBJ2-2,CAISESAGGLTGELFF,TGTGCCATCAGTGAGTCAGCGGGAGGATTGACCGGGGAGCTGTTTTTT
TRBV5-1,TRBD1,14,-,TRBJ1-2,CASSRDSSHYGYTF,TGCGCCAGCAGCCGGGACAGCTCGCACTATGGCTACACCTTC
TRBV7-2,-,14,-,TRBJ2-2,CASSAGLGTGELFF,TGTGCCAGCAGCGCTGGACTGGGGACCGGGGAGCTGTTTTTT
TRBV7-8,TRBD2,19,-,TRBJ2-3,CASSLWNRLGGGAPDTQYF,TGTGCCAGCAGCTTATGGAACCGGCTAGGCGGGGGGGCCCCAGATACGCAGTATTTT
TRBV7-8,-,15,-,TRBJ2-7,CASSSEAGQSYEQYF,TGTGCCAGCAGCTCCGAAGCGGGACAGTCCTACGAGCAGTACTTC